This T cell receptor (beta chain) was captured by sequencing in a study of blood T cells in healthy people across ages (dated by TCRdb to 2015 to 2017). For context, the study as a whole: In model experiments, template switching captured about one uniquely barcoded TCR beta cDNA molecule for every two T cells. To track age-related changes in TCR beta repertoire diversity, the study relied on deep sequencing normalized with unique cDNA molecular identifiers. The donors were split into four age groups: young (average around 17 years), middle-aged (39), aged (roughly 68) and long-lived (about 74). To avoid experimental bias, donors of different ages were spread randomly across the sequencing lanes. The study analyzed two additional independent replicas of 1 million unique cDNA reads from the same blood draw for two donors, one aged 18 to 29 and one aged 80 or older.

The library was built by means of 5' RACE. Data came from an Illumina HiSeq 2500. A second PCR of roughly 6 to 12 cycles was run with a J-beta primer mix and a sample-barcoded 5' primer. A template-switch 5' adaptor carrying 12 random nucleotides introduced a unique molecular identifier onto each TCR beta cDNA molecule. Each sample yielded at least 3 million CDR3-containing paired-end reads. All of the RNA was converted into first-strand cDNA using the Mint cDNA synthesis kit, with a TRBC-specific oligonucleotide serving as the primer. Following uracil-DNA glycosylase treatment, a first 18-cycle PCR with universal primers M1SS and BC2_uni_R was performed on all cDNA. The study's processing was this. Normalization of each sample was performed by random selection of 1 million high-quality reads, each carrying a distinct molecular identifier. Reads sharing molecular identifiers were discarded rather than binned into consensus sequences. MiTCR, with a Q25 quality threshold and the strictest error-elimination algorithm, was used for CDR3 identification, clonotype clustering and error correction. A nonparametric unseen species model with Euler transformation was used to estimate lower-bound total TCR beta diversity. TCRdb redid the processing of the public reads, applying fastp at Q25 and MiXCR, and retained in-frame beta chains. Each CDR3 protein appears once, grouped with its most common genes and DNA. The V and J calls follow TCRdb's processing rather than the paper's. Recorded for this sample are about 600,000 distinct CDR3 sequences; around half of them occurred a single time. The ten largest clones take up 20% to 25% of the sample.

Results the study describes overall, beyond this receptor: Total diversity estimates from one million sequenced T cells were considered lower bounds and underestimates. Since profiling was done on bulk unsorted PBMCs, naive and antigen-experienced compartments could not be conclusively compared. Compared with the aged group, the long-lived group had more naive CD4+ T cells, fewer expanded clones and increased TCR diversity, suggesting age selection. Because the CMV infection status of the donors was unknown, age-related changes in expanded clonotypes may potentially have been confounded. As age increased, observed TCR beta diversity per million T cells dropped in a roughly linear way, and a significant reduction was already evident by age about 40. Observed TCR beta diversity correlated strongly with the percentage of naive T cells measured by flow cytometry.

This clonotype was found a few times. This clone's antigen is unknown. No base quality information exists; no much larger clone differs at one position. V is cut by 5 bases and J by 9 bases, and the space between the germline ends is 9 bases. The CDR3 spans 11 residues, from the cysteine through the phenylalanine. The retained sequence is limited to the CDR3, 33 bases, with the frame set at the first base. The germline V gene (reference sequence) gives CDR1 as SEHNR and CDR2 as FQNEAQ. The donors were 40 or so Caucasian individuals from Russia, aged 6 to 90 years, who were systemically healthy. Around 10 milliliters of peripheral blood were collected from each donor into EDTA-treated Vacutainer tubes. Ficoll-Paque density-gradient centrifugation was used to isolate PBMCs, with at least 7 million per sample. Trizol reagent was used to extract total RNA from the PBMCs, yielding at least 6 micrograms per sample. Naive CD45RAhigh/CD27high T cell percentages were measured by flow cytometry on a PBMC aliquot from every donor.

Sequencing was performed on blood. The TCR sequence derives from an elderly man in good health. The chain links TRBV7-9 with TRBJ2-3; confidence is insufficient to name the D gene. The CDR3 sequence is CASSPSQTQYF. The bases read TGTGCCAGCAGCCCCAGCCAGACGCAGTATTTT.